The 29 T cell receptor beta chains in this list originate from one sample, sequenced in a study of post-analysis software for immune sequencing data. Overall study results and limits: TRBV5-6, TRBV5-1 and TRBV20-1 were among roughly five TRBV segments more frequent in patients than controls.

These receptors have no known antigen. Sequencing libraries made from TCR beta cDNA carried unique molecular identifiers. From the PCR reads, TCRdb called clonotypes with MiXCR, one entry per CDR3 protein. The sample carries hundreds of thousands of distinct CDR3 sequences, 59% recorded once. The sequencing sample was made of blood. Receptor source: a girl under 10 years old with multiple sclerosis.

V usage is TRBV5-1 and J usage is TRBJ2-5; 13 positions match TRBD2. V lost 2 bases and J lost 0; bases outside the gene matches: 10. The germline gives CDR1 SGHRS, CDR2 YFSETQ. The CDR3 consists of 19 residues. CDR3 in DNA: TGCGCCAGCAGCTTTCTAGAAGGGACTAGCGGGAAGTACCAAGAGACCCAGTACTTC. This codes for CASSFLEGTSGKYQETQYF. Combining the CDR3 with reference TRBV5-1 and TRBJ2-5 gives the whole variable domain KAGVTQTPRYLIKTRGQQVTLSCSPISGHRSVSWYQQTPGQGLQFLFEYFSETQRNKGNFPGRFSGRQFSNSRSEMNVSTLELGDSALYLCASSFLEGTSGKYQETQYFGPGTRLLVL.

This clonotype appeared a few times. This chain uses TRBV5-1 with TRBJ2-1; TRBD2 aligns across 10 bases. V trimming: 0 bases; J trimming: 8 bases; junction bases outside the gene matches: 8. There are 16 residues in the CDR3. Germline CDR1 reads SGHRS; CDR2 reads YFSETQ. In DNA form, the CDR3 reads TGCGCCAGCAGCTTGGAACTGGCTAGCGGGAGATATGAGCAGTTCTTC. Protein product: CASSLELASGRYEQFF.

Of note for this clonotype: Sequence at one end of the junction differs from germline and may be a read error. V gene TRBV3-1 combines with J gene TRBJ2-1; possibly TRBD1 or TRBD2 for D (5 bases each). Germline assignment: CDR1 LGHDT and CDR2 YNNKEL (reference sequence). The CDR3 length is 16 residues. CDR3 in amino acids: CANSQLSGTGYNEQFF. The CDR3 coding sequence is TGTGCCAACAGCCAACTTTCAGGGACCGGCTACAATGAGCAGTTCTTC.

Written as DNA, the CDR3 is TGTGCCAGCAGCCCGGACAGGGAAGTTCCTGAAGCTTTCTTT. Protein sequence: CASSPDREVPEAFF. The chain recombines TRBV7-2 with TRBJ1-1; 8 bases match TRBD1. CDR1 is SGHTA and CDR2 is FQGNSA in the germline V gene. The CDR3 runs to 14 residues. After removal of 5 bases from V and 6 bases from J, the junction contained 8 bases not matched to a gene.

A few counts support this clonotype. This chain uses TRBV29-1 with TRBJ2-7; 8 nucleotides line up with TRBD1. The CDR3 has 13 residues. Germline V gives CDR1 SQVTM, CDR2 ANQGSEA. Written as DNA, the CDR3 is TGCAGTAGTACGGCCGGACAGGGCGGGGAGCAGTACTTC. Translating it yields CSSTAGQGGEQYF.

Here the CDR3 reads CASSVHGGRTKNIQYF. The CDR3 nucleotides are TGTGCCAGCAGTGTACACGGAGGTAGAACCAAAAACATTCAGTACTTC. The chain couples TRBV6-1 to TRBJ2-4; TRBD2 is a possible D gene (5 bases). Germline V lookup: CDR1 MNHNS, CDR2 SASEGT. V dropped 4 bases and J dropped 2 bases, with 15 bases sitting between them. The CDR3 is made up of 16 amino acids.

This clonotype occurred a few times. This chain links TRBV20-1 with TRBJ1-2, with a weak D call TRBD1 (6 bases). Germline V CDR1 and CDR2: DFQATT, SNEGSKA (reference sequence). V was shortened by 3 bases and J by 3 bases, with 14 bases between the two germline ends. The CDR3 has 14 residues. CDR3 DNA sequence: TGCAGTGCTAGGGCAGGGGAAATCCACTATGGCTACACCTTC. Translating it yields CSARAGEIHYGYTF.

This clonotype was picked up a small number of times. CDR3 amino acids: CASSLLVNTEAFF. The CDR3 DNA is TGTGCCAGCAGCCTCTTGGTGAACACTGAAGCTTTCTTT. The chain uses TRBV6-5 and TRBJ1-1; D is ambiguous. Trimming stripped 6 bases from V and 0 bases from J, with 8 bases between. There are 13 residues in the CDR3. The germline gives CDR1 MNHEY, CDR2 SVGAGI.

The CDR3, as DNA: TGTGCCAGCAGTTCGGGACTAGAATTTCAAGAGACCCAGTACTTC. It encodes CASSSGLEFQETQYF. The chain employs TRBV12-3 or TRBV12-4 and TRBJ2-5; 8 nucleotides line up with TRBD2. V trimming: 4 bases; J trimming: 2 bases; junction bases outside the gene matches: 6. This CDR3 is 15 amino acids long.

For this clonotype: Compared with germline, one end of the junction differs, possibly owing to a read error. This chain uses TRBV29-1 with TRBJ2-3, with 7 positions matching TRBD2. CDR3 size: 14 residues. Germline assignment: CDR1 SQVTM and CDR2 ANQGSEA. CDR3 in DNA: TGCGGCGTTACCGAGGGACTAAACACAGATACGCAGTATTTT. This sequence encodes CGVTEGLNTDTQYF.

This clonotype was picked up a small number of times. This chain uses TRBV6-5 with TRBJ2-4, with a weak D call TRBD2 (5 bases). Germline CDR1 MNHEY, CDR2 SVGAGI. This CDR3 has 18 residues. V was shortened by 0 bases and J by 6 bases, with 21 bases between the two germline ends. DNA for the CDR3: TGTGCCAGCAGTTACTCGCCCTTCGGAGGAGGCCAGACAAACATTCAGTACTTC. It translates to CASSYSPFGGGQTNIQYF.

This chain joins TRBV6-6 and TRBJ1-2; tentative D call: TRBD1 (5 bases). The CDR3 covers 12 residues. V was cut by 10 bases and J by 0 bases, with 9 bases left in between. CDR1 and CDR2 from the germline V gene are MNHNY and SVGAGI (reference sequence). The CDR3 coding sequence is TGTGCCATCGGCAGGGCTAACTATGGCTACACCTTC. This codes for CAIGRANYGYTF.

This sequence joins TRBV5-1 and TRBJ2-5; TRBD1 matches at 8 bases. Germline trimming cut 4 bases from V and 5 bases from J; bases unmatched to any gene: 10. This CDR3 has 15 amino acids. The V gene's germline CDR1 is SGHRS and CDR2 YFSETQ. The CDR3 spells CASSRTSRGRETQYF. CDR3 DNA sequence: TGCGCCAGCAGCCGGACCAGCAGGGGGCGCGAGACCCAGTACTTC.

For this clonotype: The CDR3 carries no conserved terminal phenylalanine or tryptophan, so it likely arises from a read error. The genes are TRBV6-4 and TRBJ1-2; D unresolved. The germline CDR1 and CDR2 sequences are MRHNA and SNTAGT. V was cut by 4 bases and J by 2 bases, with 11 bases left in between. The CDR3 loop spans 14 amino acids. CDR3 nucleotides: TGTGCCAGCAGTGCCAACGGAGGGAACTATGGCTACACCTTA. It is translated as CASSANGGNYGYTL.

The chain links TRBV6-6 to TRBJ2-7; D gene unclear. CDR1 is MNHNY and CDR2 is SVGAGI in the germline V gene (reference sequence). V lost 6 bases and J 9 bases, leaving 15 bases between the germline ends. The CDR3 spans 12 residues. The CDR3 nucleotides are TGTGCCAGCAGGGACCCGGGCTCCGGGCAGTACTTC. This sequence encodes CASRDPGSGQYF.

The rearrangement links TRBV5-1 to TRBJ2-5; D is perhaps TRBD1 (6 bases). Germline CDR1 reads SGHRS; CDR2 reads YFSETQ. The V gene lost 4 bases and the J gene lost 5 bases, with 15 bases spanning the gap. The CDR3 runs to 14 residues. Written as DNA, the CDR3 is TGCGCCAGCAGCCGGGCAGGGGCGAGCGAGACCCAGTACTTC. This translates into CASSRAGASETQYF.

This clonotype was recorded only once. One junction end disagrees with the germline gene, perhaps due to a read error. J is TRBJ2-1 and V is TRBV7-3; the match to TRBD2 covers 15 bases. Per the germline V gene, CDR1 is SGHTA and CDR2 is FQGTGA. The CDR3 contains 17 residues. CDR3 protein: CACSPGLAGGPGDEQFF. The CDR3 coding sequence is TGTGCCTGCAGCCCCGGACTAGCGGGAGGGCCTGGGGATGAGCAGTTCTTC.

This clonotype was seen more than once but under ten times. The J gene is TRBJ2-6, the V gene TRBV6-6; D call uncertain. The CDR3 extends over 15 amino acids. V was clipped by 6 bases and J by 0 bases, with 9 bases between them. CDR1 and CDR2 from the germline V gene are MNHNY and SVGAGI (reference sequence). The CDR3 sequence: CASRDPGSGANVLTF. DNA of the CDR3: TGTGCCAGCAGGGATCCAGGCTCTGGGGCCAACGTCCTGACTTTC.

J is TRBJ2-3 and V is TRBV4-3; D is possibly TRBD1 or TRBD2 (5 bases each). With 0 bases removed from V and 0 bases from J, the gap between germline ends came to 16 bases. Germline V CDR1 and CDR2: LGHNA, YSLEER. The CDR3 extends over 18 amino acids. The CDR3 region is CASSQDGMGEWSTDTQYF. As DNA, the CDR3 is TGCGCCAGCAGCCAAGATGGGATGGGGGAGTGGAGCACAGATACGCAGTATTTT.

V is TRBV5-6 and J is TRBJ2-5, with 12 nucleotides matching TRBD2. Germline CDR1 SGHDT, CDR2 YYEEEE. The length of the CDR3 is 17 residues. J lost 5 bases, V lost 4 bases, and 12 bases had no gene match. The CDR3 loop is CASSRIATSGSWETQYF. The DNA for the CDR3 is TGTGCCAGCAGCCGTATTGCGACTAGCGGGAGTTGGGAGACCCAGTACTTC. Combining the CDR3 with reference TRBV5-6 and TRBJ2-5 gives the whole variable domain DAGVTQSPTHLIKTRGQQVTLRCSPKSGHDTVSWYQQALGQGPQFIFQYYEEEERQRGNFPDRFSGHQFPNYSSELNVNALLLGDSALYLCASSRIATSGSWETQYFGPGTRLLVL.

This clonotype was picked up a small number of times. The chain couples TRBV20-1 to TRBJ2-1; the match to TRBD2 covers 8 bases. The CDR3 totals 12 residues. Trimming took 6 bases from V and 7 from J; bases not matched to a gene: 5. The V gene's germline CDR1 is DFQATT and CDR2 SNEGSKA (reference sequence). The CDR3 nucleotides read TGCAGTGCCACCGGGACTAGTAATGAGCAGTTCTTC. Amino acid sequence: CSATGTSNEQFF.

V usage is TRBV29-1 and J usage is TRBJ2-5, with D perhaps TRBD1 or TRBD2 (5 bases each). The germline gives CDR1 SQVTM, CDR2 ANQGSEA. Trimming cost V 4 bases and J 5 bases, with 23 bases left between them. The CDR3 contains 16 residues. CDR3 sequence reads: CSVVAPGAGKEETQYF. The CDR3 DNA reads TGCAGCGTTGTGGCCCCCGGGGCAGGGAAGGAGGAGACCCAGTACTTC.

This clonotype was observed a few times. The J gene is TRBJ2-1, the V gene TRBV7-8; TRBD2 agrees at 8 bases. Per the germline V gene, CDR1 is SGHVS and CDR2 is FQNEAQ. Trimming at V came to 2 bases and at J to 6 bases, leaving 6 bases not matched to a gene. The CDR3 sequence is 15 residues long. The CDR3 nucleotides read TGTGCCAGCAGCTTACCTAGACTAGCGTTCAATGAGCAGTTCTTC. Amino acids: CASSLPRLAFNEQFF. Filled out from reference TRBV7-8 and TRBJ2-1, the complete variable domain reads GAGVSQSPRYKVAKRGQDVALRCDPISGHVSLFWYQQALGQGPEFLTYFQNEAQLDKSGLPSDRFFAERPEGSVSTLKIQRTQQEDSAVYLCASSLPRLAFNEQFFGPGTRLTVL.

As regards this clonotype: A junction boundary mismatches the germline segment, possibly from a read error. J is TRBJ2-3 and V is TRBV27, with D perhaps matching TRBD1 or TRBD2 (7 bases each). The CDR3 extends over 16 amino acids. In germline, CDR1 is MNHEY, CDR2 SMNVEV (reference sequence). In DNA form, the CDR3 reads TGTACCAGCAGTTTATCAGGGGGGGGATCCCTCGATACGCAGTATTTT. Protein: CTSSLSGGGSLDTQYF.

At least ten counts were recorded for this clonotype. The rearrangement uses TRBV4-2 and TRBJ2-6; 8 nucleotides match TRBD1. The length of the CDR3 is 17 residues. Per germline, CDR1 LGHNA and CDR2 YNFKEQ. The J segment lost 4 bases and the V segment lost 4 bases, leaving 9 bases of the junction unmatched. The CDR3 reads CASSRDRQLEGANVLTF. As DNA, the CDR3 is TGTGCCAGCAGCCGGGACAGGCAGCTTGAAGGGGCCAACGTCCTGACTTTC.

The chain has TRBV12-3 or TRBV12-4 and TRBJ2-5, with 9 bases that match TRBD2. This CDR3 comprises 18 residues. V lost 7 bases to trimming and J lost 3 bases; unmatched junction nucleotides: 18. As DNA, the CDR3 is TGTGCCAGCACCGAAAGAGGGGCTGGCGGGAGGGCCGAAGAGACCCAGTACTTC. This translates into CASTERGAGGRAEETQYF.

The chain joins TRBV12-3 or TRBV12-4 to TRBJ2-7; D perhaps matches TRBD2 (5 bases). V gave up 4 bases and J gave up 1 base, with 8 bases separating them. The CDR3 consists of 13 residues. The chain's CDR3 is CASSSGWSYEQYF. The DNA of the CDR3 is TGTGCCAGCAGTTCGGGATGGTCCTACGAGCAGTACTTC.

This clonotype was observed a handful of times. The V gene is TRBV6-2 or TRBV6-3, the J gene TRBJ1-2; D not certain. Trimming cost V 7 bases and J 1 base, with 16 bases left between them. The CDR3 runs to 15 residues. CDR1 is MNHEY, CDR2 SVGEGT, per germline. This CDR3 is CASTGKPPFNYGYTF. Here the CDR3 DNA reads TGTGCCAGCACCGGGAAGCCTCCTTTTAACTATGGCTACACCTTC.

The rearrangement joins TRBV20-1 to TRBJ2-1; tentative D call: TRBD2 (6 bases). V lost 3 bases and J 3 bases, leaving 21 bases between the germline ends. The CDR3 loop spans 17 amino acids. CDR1 is DFQATT and CDR2 is SNEGSKA in the germline V gene (reference sequence). CDR3 sequence: CSARGVGNREFYNEQFF. As DNA, the CDR3 is TGCAGTGCTAGGGGGGTGGGAAATCGGGAGTTCTACAATGAGCAGTTCTTC.